This is a list of T cell receptor beta chains from one sample in a study of blood T cell repertoires in COVID-19. The method was immunoSEQ multiplex PCR; TCRdb's version includes in-frame clones alone and lacks a portion of them. Here the sample spans 200,000 to 300,000 clones, 80% to 85% being singletons. Specimen: peripheral blood. The receptors derive from a man aged 60-69 years with acute or convalescent COVID-19. CDR3s include the opening cysteine and the closing phenylalanine or tryptophan. The order of the fields is D gene, V gene, J gene, CDR3 length, CDR3 protein, CDR3 DNA. The D gene is left open where the match is weak.

D: TRBD1
V: TRBV10-3
J: TRBJ2-5
length: 14
CDR3: CAISPGQGVETQYF
DNA: TGTGCCATCAGCCCGGGACAGGGAGTAGAGACCCAGTACTTC

D: NA
V: TRBV5-4
J: TRBJ1-5
length: 14
CDR3: CASSSPGSNQPQHF
DNA: TGTGCCAGCAGCTCTCCAGGCAGCAATCAGCCCCAGCATTTT

D: TRBD1
V: TRBV6-5
J: TRBJ1-3
length: 15
CDR3: CASTVQGVGGNTIYF
DNA: TGTGCCAGCACCGTACAGGGGGTCGGTGGAAACACCATATATTTT

D: TRBD2
V: TRBV10-3
J: TRBJ2-5
length: 16
CDR3: CAIIISGRPTGETQYF
DNA: TGTGCCATCATCATAAGCGGGAGGCCCACCGGGGAGACCCAGTACTTC

D: NA
V: TRBV6-5
J: TRBJ2-5
length: 13
CDR3: CASRRRAGETQYF
DNA: TGTGCCAGCAGGAGGAGGGCCGGGGAGACCCAGTACTTC

D: NA
V: TRBV2
J: TRBJ2-1
length: 13
CDR3: CASSVAPYNEQFF
DNA: TGTGCCAGCAGTGTGGCACCTTACAATGAGCAGTTCTTC

D: TRBD2
V: TRBV6-4
J: TRBJ2-1
length: 14
CDR3: CASSRLAGGNEQFF
DNA: TGTGCCAGCAGTCGTTTAGCGGGGGGGAATGAGCAGTTCTTC

D: NA
V: TRBV5-8
J: TRBJ2-6
length: 14
CDR3: CASSLSQAELVLTF
DNA: TGTGCCAGCAGCTTGAGCCAGGCAGAGCTGGTACTGACTTTC

D: NA
V: TRBV21-1
J: TRBJ2-1
length: 15
CDR3: CASSKGRGLDNEQFF
DNA: TGTGCCAGCAGCAAAGGCCGGGGACTAGACAATGAGCAGTTCTTC

D: TRBD1
V: TRBV4-1
J: TRBJ2-7
length: 15
CDR3: CASSHTGTGKYEQYF
DNA: TGCGCCAGCAGCCACACCGGGACAGGGAAATACGAGCAGTACTTC